This TCR beta chain was found in a study of sequential checkpoint blockade in melanoma (dated by TCRdb to between 2017 and 2020). Background on the whole study: Patients were randomized 1:1 to first-line nivolumab followed by ipilimumab (arm A) or ipilimumab followed by nivolumab (arm B). Both trial sequences were followed by maintenance nivolumab.

A note on this clone: What this receptor recognizes is not known. Per-nucleotide qualities are absent, and no much larger clonotype sits a single base away.

General conclusions and limits of the study: The model for predicting response that combines TCR metrics with mutation burden needs to be validated in larger, independent patient cohorts.

In light of the paper, this sample's treatment or condition label describes: randomized to nivolumab then ipilimumab (arm A) or the reverse (arm B). Prior DNA-damaging chemotherapy had not been received by any trial patient. A FACS Aria II flow cytometer was used to sort live CD3+CD8+ cells that were negative for CD19 and CD56 from thawed PBMCs. Samples were obtained from patients with melanoma enrolled in CheckMate 064, a randomized, open-label phase II trial of sequential checkpoint blockade. Peripheral blood mononuclear cells were collected by leukapheresis, purified using Ficoll-Paque, and frozen in human serum containing approximately 9.6% DMSO. Right after sorting, the blood CD3+CD8+ cells were verified to be >95% pure, and DNA extraction followed. TCRbeta CDR3 regions were immunosequenced from genomic DNA with the immunoSEQ Assay. Prior to high-throughput sequencing, genomic DNA was amplified by bias-controlled multiplex PCR. From the authors' description of their analysis: To quantify the absolute abundance of each unique TCRbeta CDR3 region, the sequences were collapsed and filtered. Clonality was defined as 1 minus Pielou's evenness and was calculated using productive rearrangements only. A previously published method was used to identify clones whose frequencies were significantly greater in on-treatment samples than in baseline samples. Held by TCRdb, this immuneACCESS table contains in-frame sequences only and omits some clones. Under half of the omission traces to an unresolved V gene where checked; the cause of the rest is unknown. V and J calls and clone size follow that table, whereas D and trimming were derived from the DNA. The sample table contains some 32,000 clones; only one count was recorded for roughly 84% of them. In total, the top ten clones hold approximately 18% of the sample.

From a lookup of the germline V gene (reference sequence), CDR1 and CDR2 are MNHEY and SMNVEV. Measured from the cysteine to the phenylalanine, the CDR3 is 14 residues long. Of all the DNA, just the CDR3 is kept, 42 bases in frame from base 1. Between the V and J ends, shortened by 3 bases and 1 base respectively, the junction contains 9 bases. This TCR was recovered from a human donor with melanoma. The rearranged segments are TRBV27 and TRBJ1-1, with no reliable assignment of the D segment. The sequencing here drew on CD8+ T cells sorted from blood (inferred from file names), taken from a patient given nivolumab and ipilimumab in sequence. The nucleotides read TGTGCCAGCAGTTTGAGGCAGCCGAACACTGAAGCTTTCTTT. Translation gives CASSLRQPNTEAFF.